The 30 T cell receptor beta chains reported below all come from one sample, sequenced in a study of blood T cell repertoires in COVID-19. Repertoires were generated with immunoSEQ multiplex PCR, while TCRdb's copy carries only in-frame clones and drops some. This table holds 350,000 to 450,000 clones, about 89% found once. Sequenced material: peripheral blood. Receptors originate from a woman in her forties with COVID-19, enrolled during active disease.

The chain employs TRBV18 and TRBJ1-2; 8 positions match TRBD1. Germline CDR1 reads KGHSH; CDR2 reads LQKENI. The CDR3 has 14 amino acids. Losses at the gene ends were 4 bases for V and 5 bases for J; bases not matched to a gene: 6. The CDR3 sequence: CASSQDRAKYGYTF. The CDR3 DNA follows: TGTGCCAGCTCACAGGACAGGGCGAAATATGGCTACACCTTC.

DNA of the CDR3: TGTGCCAGCAGCCTGGGACAGGGGGGATATGGCTACACCTTC. Translating gives CASSLGQGGYGYTF. The V gene is TRBV7-8, the J gene TRBJ1-2; TRBD1 agrees at 11 bases. Germline V gene sequence: CDR1 SGHVS, CDR2 FQNEAQ. CDR3 length: 14 residues. V was pared by 5 bases and J by 5 bases, with 4 bases of the junction left unmatched.

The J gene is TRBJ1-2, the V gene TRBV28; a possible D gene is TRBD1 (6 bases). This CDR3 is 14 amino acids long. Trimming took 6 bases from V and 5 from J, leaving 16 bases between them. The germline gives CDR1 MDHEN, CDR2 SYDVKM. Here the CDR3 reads CASSYFGTRYGYTF. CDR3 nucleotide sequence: TGTGCCAGCAGCTACTTCGGGACACGGTATGGCTACACCTTC.

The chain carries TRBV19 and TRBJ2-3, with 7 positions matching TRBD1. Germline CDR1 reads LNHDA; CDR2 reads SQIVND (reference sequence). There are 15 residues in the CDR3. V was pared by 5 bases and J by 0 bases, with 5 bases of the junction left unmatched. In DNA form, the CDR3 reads TGTGCCAGTAGTGCCCTGGGACAGAGCACAGATACGCAGTATTTT. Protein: CASSALGQSTDTQYF.

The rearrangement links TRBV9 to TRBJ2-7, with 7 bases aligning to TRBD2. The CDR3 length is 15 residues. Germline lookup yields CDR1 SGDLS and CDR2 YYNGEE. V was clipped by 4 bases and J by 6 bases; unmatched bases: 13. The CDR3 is CASSPAGDGATEQYF. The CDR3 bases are TGTGCCAGCAGCCCGGCGGGGGACGGGGCCACCGAGCAGTACTTC.

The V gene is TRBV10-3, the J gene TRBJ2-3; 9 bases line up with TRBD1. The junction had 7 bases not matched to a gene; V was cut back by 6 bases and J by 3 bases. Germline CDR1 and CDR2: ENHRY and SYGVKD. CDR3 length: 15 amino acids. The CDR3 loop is CAISKKGQGTDTQYF. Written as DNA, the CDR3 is TGTGCCATCAGCAAAAAGGGACAGGGAACAGATACGCAGTATTTT.

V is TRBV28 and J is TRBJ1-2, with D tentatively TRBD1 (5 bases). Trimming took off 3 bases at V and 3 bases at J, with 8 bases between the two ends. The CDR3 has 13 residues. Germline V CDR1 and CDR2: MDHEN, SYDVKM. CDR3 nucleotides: TGTGCCAGCAGTTTTTCAGGGCACTATGGCTACACCTTC. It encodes CASSFSGHYGYTF.

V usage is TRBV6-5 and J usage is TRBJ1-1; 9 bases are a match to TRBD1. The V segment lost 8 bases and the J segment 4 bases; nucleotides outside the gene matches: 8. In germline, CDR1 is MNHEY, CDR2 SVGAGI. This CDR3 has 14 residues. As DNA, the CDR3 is TGTGCCAGCGCCCTGGACAGGGGAGCCACTGAAGCTTTCTTT. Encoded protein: CASALDRGATEAFF.

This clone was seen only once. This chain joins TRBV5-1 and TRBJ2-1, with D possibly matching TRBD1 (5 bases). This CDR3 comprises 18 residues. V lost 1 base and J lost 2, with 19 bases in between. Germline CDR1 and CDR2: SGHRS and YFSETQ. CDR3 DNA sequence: TGCGCCAGCAGCTTGACCCCAATCGGGCCACAGGCCTACAATGAGCAGTTCTTC. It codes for CASSLTPIGPQAYNEQFF.

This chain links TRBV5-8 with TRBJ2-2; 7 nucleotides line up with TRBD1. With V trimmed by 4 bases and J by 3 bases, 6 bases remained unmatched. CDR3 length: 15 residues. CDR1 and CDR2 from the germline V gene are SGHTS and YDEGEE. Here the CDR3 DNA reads TGTGCCAGCAGCGCCTCCGGGACAGACACCGGGGAGCTGTTTTTT. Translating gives CASSASGTDTGELFF.

The CDR3 is CASSQGTEDENTEAFF. CDR3 DNA sequence: TGTGCCAGCAGCCAAGGGACAGAAGACGAGAACACTGAAGCTTTCTTT. V and J are TRBV4-2 and TRBJ1-1; D is perhaps TRBD1 (6 bases). V dropped 1 base and J dropped 1 base, with 13 bases sitting between them. Germline CDR1 and CDR2: LGHNA and YNFKEQ. This CDR3 region has 16 residues.

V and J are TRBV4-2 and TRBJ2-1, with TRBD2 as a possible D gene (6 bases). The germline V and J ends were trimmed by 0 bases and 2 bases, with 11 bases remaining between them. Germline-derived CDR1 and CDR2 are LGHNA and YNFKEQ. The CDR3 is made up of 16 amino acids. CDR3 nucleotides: TGTGCCAGCAGCCAAGAACCCGGGGGTGCCTACAATGAGCAGTTCTTC. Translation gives CASSQEPGGAYNEQFF.

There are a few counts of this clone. The CDR3 is CASSLPYNTEAFF. DNA for the CDR3: TGTGCCAGCAGCCTTCCTTATAACACTGAAGCTTTCTTT. The J gene is TRBJ1-1, the V gene TRBV28, with no clear D. Trimming stripped 6 bases from V and 2 bases from J, with 10 bases between. CDR1 is MDHEN and CDR2 is SYDVKM in the germline V gene. The CDR3 extends over 13 amino acids.

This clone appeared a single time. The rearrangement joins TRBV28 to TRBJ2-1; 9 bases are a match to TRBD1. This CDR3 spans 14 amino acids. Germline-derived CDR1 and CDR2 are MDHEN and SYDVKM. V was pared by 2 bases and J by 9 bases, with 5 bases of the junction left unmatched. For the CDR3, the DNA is TGTGCCAGCAGTTTACCTGGACAGGGGACTGAGCAGTTCTTC. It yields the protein CASSLPGQGTEQFF.

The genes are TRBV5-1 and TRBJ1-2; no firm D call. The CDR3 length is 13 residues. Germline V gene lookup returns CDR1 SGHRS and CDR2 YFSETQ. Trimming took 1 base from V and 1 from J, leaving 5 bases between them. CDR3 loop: CASSLSINYGYTF. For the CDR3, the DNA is TGCGCCAGCAGCTTGAGCATTAACTATGGCTACACCTTC.

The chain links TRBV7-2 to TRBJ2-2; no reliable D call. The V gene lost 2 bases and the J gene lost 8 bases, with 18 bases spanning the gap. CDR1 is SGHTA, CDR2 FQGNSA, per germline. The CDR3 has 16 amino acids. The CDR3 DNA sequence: TGTGCCAGCAGCTTATTCGCGAGCGCGCAACCGGGGGAGCTGTTTTTT. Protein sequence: CASSLFASAQPGELFF.

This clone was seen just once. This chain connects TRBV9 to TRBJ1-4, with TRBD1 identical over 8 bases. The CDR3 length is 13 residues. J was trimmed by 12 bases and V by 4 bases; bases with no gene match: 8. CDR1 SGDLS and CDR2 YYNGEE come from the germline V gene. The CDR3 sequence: CASSFRGQGELFF. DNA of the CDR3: TGTGCCAGCAGCTTTCGAGGACAGGGAGAACTGTTTTTT.

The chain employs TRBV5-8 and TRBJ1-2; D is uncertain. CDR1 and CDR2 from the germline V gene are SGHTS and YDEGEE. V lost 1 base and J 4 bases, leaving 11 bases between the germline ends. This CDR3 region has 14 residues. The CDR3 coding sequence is TGTGCCAGCAGCTTGACAGCCAGCCGCTATGGCTACACCTTC. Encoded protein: CASSLTASRYGYTF.

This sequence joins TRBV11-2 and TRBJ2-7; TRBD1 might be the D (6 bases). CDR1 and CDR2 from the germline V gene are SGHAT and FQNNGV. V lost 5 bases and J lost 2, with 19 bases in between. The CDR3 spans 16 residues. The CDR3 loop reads CASSPLVGQGPYEQYF. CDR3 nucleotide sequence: TGTGCCAGCAGCCCGTTGGTTGGGCAGGGGCCCTACGAGCAGTACTTC.

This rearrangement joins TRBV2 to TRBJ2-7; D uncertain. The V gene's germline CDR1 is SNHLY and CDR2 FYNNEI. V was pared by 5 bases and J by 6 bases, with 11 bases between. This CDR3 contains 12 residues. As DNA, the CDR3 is TGTGCCAGCAGTCTCGATTTACTCGAGCAGTACTTC. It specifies CASSLDLLEQYF. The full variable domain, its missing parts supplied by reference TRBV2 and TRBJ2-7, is EPEVTQTPSHQVTQMGQEVILRCVPISNHLYFYWYRQILGQKVEFLVSFYNNEISEKSEIFDDQFSVERPDGSNFTLKIRSTKLEDSAMYFCASSLDLLEQYFGPGTRLTVT.

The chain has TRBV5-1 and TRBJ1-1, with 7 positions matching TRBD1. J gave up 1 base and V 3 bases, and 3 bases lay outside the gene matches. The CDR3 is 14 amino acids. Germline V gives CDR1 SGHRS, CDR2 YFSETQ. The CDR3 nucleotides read TGCGCCAGCAGCTCTGGACAGGCGAACACTGAAGCTTTCTTT. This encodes CASSSGQANTEAFF.

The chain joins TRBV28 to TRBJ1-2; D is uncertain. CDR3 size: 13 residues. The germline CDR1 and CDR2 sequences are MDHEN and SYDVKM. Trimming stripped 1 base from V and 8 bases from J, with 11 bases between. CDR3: CASSLYQAGGYTF. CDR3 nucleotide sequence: TGTGCCAGCAGTTTATACCAGGCGGGGGGCTACACCTTC.

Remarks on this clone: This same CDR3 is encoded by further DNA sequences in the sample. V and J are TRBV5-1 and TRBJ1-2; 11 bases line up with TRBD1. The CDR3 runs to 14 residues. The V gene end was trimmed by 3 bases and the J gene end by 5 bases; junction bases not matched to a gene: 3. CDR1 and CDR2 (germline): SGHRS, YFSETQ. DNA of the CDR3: TGCGCCAGCAGCTCCGGGACAGGGGGGTATGGCTACACCTTC. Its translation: CASSSGTGGYGYTF.

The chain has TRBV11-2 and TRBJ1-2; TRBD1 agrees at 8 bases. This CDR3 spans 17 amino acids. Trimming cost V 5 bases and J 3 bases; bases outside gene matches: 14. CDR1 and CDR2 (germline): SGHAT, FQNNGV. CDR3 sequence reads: CASSPTDRVPSHYGYTF. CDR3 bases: TGTGCCAGCAGCCCGACGGACAGGGTGCCCTCACACTATGGCTACACCTTC.

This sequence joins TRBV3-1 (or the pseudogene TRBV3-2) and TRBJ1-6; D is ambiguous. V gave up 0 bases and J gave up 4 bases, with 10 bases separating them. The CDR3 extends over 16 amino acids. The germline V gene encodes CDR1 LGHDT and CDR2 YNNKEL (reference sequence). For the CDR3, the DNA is TGTGCCAGCAGCCAAGAACGAGGGTTTTATAATTCACCCCTCCACTTT. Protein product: CASSQERGFYNSPLHF.

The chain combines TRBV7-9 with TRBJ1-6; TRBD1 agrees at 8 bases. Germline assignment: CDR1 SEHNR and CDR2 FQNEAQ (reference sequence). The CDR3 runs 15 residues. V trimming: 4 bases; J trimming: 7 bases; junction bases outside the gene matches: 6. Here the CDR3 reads CASSSDRVNNSPLHF. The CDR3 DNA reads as TGTGCCAGCAGCTCGGACAGGGTGAACAATTCACCCCTCCACTTT.

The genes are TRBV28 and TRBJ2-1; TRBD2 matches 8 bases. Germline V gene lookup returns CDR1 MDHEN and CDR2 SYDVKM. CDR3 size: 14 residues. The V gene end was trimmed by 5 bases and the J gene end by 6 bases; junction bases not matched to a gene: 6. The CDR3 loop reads CASSLTGGLNEQFF. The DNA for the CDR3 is TGTGCCAGCAGTCTCACGGGGGGGCTCAATGAGCAGTTCTTC.

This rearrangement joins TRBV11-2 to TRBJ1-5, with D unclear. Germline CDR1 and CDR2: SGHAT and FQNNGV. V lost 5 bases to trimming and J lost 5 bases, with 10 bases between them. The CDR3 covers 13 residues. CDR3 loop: CASSQTGYQPQHF. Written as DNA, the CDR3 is TGTGCCAGCAGCCAGACCGGGTATCAGCCCCAGCATTTT.

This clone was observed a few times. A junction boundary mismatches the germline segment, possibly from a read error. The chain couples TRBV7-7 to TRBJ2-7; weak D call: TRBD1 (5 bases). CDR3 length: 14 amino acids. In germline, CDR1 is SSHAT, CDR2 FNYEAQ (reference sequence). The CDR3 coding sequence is TGTGCTAGCAGCGTGGGGCAGGGCCCCTACGAGCAGTACTTC. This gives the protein CASSVGQGPYEQYF.

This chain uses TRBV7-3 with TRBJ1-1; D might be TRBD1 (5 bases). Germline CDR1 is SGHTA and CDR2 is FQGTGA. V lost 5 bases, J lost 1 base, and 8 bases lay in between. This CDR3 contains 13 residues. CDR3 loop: CASSAGGNTEAFF. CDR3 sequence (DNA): TGTGCCAGCAGCGCGGGGGGGAACACTGAAGCTTTCTTT.